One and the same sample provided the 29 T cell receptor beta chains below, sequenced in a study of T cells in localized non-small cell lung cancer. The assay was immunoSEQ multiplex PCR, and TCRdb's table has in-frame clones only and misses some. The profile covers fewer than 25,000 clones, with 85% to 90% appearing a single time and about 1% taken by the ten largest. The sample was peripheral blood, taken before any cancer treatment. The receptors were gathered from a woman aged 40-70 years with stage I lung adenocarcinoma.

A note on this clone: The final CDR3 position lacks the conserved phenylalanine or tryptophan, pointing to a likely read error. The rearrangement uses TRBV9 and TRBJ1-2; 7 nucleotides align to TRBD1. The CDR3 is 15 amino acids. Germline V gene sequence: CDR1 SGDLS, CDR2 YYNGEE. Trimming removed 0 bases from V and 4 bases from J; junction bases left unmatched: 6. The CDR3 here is CASSVDDAGGYGYTS. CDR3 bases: TGTGCCAGCAGCGTAGACGACGCAGGGGGCTATGGCTACACCTCC.

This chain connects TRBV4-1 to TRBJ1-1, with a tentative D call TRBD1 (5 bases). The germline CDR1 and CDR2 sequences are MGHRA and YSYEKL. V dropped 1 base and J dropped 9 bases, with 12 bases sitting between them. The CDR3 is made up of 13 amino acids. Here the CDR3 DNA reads TGCGCCAGCAGCCAAGTCGGGGACGAAAAAGCTTTCTTT. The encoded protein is CASSQVGDEKAFF.

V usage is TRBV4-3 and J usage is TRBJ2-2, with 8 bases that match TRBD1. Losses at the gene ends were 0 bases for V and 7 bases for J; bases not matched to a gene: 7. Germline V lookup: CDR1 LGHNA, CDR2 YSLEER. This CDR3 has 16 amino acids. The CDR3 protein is CASSQEFAGGSGELFF. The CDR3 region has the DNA TGCGCCAGCAGCCAAGAGTTCGCAGGGGGCAGCGGGGAGCTGTTTTTT.

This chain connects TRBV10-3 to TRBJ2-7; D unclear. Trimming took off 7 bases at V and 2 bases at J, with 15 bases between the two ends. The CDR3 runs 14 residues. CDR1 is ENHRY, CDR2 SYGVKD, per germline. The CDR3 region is CAIKSRRLAYEQYF. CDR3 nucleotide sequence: TGTGCCATCAAATCTCGGCGGTTAGCCTACGAGCAGTACTTC.

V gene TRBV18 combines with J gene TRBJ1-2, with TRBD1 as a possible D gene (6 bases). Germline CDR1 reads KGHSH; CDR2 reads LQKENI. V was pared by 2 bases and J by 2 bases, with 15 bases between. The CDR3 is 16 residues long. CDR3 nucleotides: TGTGCCAGCTCACCAGACGGAACAGGGCCCAACTATGGCTACACCTTC. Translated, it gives CASSPDGTGPNYGYTF. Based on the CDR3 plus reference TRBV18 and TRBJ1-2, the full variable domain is NAGVMQNPRHLVRRRGQEARLRCSPMKGHSHVYWYRQLPEEGLKFMVYLQKENIIDESGMPKERFSAEFPKEGPSILRIQQVVRGDSAAYFCASSPDGTGPNYGYTFGSGTRLTVV.

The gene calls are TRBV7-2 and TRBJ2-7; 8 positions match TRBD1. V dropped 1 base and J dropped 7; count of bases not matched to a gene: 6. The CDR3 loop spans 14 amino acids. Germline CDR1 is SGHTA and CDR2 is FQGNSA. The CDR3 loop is CASSLGTGSGEQYF. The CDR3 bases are TGTGCCAGCAGCTTAGGGACAGGGTCTGGGGAGCAGTACTTC. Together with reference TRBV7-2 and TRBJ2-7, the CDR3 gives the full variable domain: GAGVSQSPSNKVTEKGKDVELRCDPISGHTALYWYRQSLGQGLEFLIYFQGNSAPDKSGLPSDRFSAERTGGSVSTLTIQRTQQEDSAVYLCASSLGTGSGEQYFGPGTRLTVT.

The CDR3 reads CATSRGLPPPAEAFF. The CDR3 DNA follows: TGTGCCACCAGCAGGGGACTTCCTCCCCCGGCTGAAGCTTTCTTT. The J gene is TRBJ1-1, the V gene TRBV15, with D tentatively TRBD1 (5 bases). V lost 3 bases, J lost 6 bases, and 17 bases lay in between. The germline V gene has CDR1 LNHNV and CDR2 YYDKDF (reference sequence). The CDR3 contains 15 residues. The whole variable domain, filled in from reference TRBV15 and TRBJ1-1, reads DAMVIQNPRYQVTQFGKPVTLSCSQTLNHNVMYWYQQKSSQAPKLLFHYYDKDFNNEADTPDNFQSRRPNTSFCFLDIRSPGLGDTAMYLCATSRGLPPPAEAFFGQGTRLTVV.

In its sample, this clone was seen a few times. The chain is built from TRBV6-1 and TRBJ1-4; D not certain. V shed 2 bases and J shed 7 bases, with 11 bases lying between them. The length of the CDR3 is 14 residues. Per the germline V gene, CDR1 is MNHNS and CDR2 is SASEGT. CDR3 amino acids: CASSETGRSEKLFF. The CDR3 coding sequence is TGTGCCAGCAGTGAAACCGGGCGGAGTGAAAAACTGTTTTTT.

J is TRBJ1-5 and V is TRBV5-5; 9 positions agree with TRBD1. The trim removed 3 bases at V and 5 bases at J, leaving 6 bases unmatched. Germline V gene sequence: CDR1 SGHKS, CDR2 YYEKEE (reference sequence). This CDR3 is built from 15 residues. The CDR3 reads CASSYDRDRDQPQHF. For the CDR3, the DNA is TGTGCCAGCAGCTACGACCGGGACAGGGATCAGCCCCAGCATTTT.

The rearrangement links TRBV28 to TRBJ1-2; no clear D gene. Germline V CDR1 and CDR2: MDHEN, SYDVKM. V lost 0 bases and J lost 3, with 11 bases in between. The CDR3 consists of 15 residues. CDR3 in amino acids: CASSLWVPVDYGYTF. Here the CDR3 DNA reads TGTGCCAGCAGTTTATGGGTTCCGGTGGACTATGGCTACACCTTC.

CDR3 loop: CASSLGDGETQYF. The CDR3 coding sequence is TGTGCCAGCAGTCTAGGGGATGGGGAGACCCAGTACTTC. The chain couples TRBV7-3 to TRBJ2-5; possible D gene TRBD1, 5 bases. The germline gives CDR1 SGHTA, CDR2 FQGTGA. The CDR3 runs 13 residues. Trimming pared 6 bases from V and 5 bases from J, leaving 13 bases between.

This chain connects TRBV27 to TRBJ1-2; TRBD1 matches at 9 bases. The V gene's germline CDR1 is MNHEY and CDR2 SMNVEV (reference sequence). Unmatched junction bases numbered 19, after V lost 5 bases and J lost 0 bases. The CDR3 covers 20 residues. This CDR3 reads CASSNYRGRTTLPSNYGYTF. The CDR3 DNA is TGTGCCAGCAGTAATTACAGGGGGCGAACAACCCTACCCTCTAACTATGGCTACACCTTC.

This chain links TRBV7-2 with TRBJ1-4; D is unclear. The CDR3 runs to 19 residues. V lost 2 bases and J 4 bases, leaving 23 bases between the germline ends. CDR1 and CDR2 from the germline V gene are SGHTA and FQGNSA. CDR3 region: CASSLWSGGGRFINEKLFF. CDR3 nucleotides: TGTGCCAGCAGCTTATGGTCAGGAGGAGGCCGTTTCATTAATGAAAAACTGTTTTTT.

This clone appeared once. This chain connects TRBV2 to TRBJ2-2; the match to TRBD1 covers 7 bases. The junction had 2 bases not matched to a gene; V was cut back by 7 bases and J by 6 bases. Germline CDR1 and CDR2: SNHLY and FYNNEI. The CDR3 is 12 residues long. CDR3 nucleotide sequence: TGTGCCAGCACCCAGGGGGCCGGGGAGCTGTTTTTT. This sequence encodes CASTQGAGELFF.

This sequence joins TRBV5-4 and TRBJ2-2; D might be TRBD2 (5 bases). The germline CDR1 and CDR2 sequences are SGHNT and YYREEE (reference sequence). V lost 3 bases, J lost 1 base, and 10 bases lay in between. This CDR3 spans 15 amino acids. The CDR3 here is CASSSKTRNTGELFF. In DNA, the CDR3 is TGTGCCAGCAGCTCAAAAACTAGGAACACCGGGGAGCTGTTTTTT.

This chain's CDR3 is CASSPATGKFTF. DNA for the CDR3: TGTGCCAGCAGTCCCGCGACAGGGAAGTTCACCTTC. V gene TRBV27 combines with J gene TRBJ1-2, with 7 bases matching TRBD1. CDR3 length equals 12 residues. Germline loops: CDR1 MNHEY, CDR2 SMNVEV (reference sequence). V was pared by 5 bases and J by 13 bases, with 10 bases of the junction left unmatched.

The CDR3 sequence: CASSLFSEQYF. CDR3 DNA sequence: TGTGCCAGCAGCTTATTCTCCGAGCAGTACTTC. This chain joins TRBV7-2 and TRBJ2-7; no reliable D call. From germline, CDR1 is SGHTA and CDR2 FQGNSA. The V end lost 2 bases, the J end lost 6 bases, and 5 bases lay between the germline ends. This CDR3 is 11 amino acids long.

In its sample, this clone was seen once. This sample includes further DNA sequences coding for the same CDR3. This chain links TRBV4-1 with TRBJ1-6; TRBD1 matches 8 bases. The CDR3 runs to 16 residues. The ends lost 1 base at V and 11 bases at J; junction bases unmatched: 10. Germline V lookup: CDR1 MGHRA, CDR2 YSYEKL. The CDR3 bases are TGCGCCAGCAGCCAAGGATCCGGGACAGGAGGTACACCCCTCCACTTT. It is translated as CASSQGSGTGGTPLHF.

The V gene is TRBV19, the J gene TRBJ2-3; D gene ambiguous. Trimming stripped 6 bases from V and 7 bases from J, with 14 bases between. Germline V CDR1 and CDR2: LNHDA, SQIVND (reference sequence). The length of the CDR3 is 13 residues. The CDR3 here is CASSTRLWYTQYF. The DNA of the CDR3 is TGTGCCAGTAGCACACGTCTGTGGTATACGCAGTATTTT.

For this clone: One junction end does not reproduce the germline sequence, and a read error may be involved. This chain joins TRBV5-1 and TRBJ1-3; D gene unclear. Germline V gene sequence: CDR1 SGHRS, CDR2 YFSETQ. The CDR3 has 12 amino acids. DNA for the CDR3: TGCGCCAGCAGCTTCTCTGGAGACACCATATATTTT. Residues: CASSFSGDTIYF.

The CDR3 sequence: CASSLPGIRNQPQHF. CDR3 sequence (DNA): TGTGCCAGCAGTTTACCAGGTATACGCAATCAGCCCCAGCATTTT. This chain uses TRBV28 with TRBJ1-5; no clear D. The CDR3 is 15 residues long. Germline values: CDR1 MDHEN, CDR2 SYDVKM. Trimming pared 2 bases from V and 2 bases from J, leaving 10 bases between.

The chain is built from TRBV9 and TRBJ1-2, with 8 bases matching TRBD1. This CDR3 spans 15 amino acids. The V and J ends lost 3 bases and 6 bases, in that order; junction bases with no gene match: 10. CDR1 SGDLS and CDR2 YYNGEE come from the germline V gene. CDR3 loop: CASSDGTGRTNGYTF. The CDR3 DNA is TGTGCCAGCAGCGATGGGACAGGAAGAACCAATGGCTACACCTTC.

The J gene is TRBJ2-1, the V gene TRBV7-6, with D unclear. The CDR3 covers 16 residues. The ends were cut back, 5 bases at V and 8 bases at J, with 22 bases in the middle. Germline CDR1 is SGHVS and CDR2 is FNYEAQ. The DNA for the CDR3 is TGTGCCAGCAGCCCCATACCGGACCGATTGATCGATGAGCAGTTCTTC. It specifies CASSPIPDRLIDEQFF.

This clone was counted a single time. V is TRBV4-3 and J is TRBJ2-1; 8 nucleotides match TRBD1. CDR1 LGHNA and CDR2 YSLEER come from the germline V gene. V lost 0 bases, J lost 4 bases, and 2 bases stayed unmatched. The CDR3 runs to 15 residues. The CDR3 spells CASSQERTGYNEQFF. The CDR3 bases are TGCGCCAGCAGCCAAGAACGGACAGGGTACAATGAGCAGTTCTTC.

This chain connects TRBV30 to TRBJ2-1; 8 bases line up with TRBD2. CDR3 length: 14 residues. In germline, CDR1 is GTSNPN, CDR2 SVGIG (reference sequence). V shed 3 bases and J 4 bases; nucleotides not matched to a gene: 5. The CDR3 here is CAWRRAGEYNEQFF. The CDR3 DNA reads TGTGCCTGGAGAAGAGCGGGGGAATACAATGAGCAGTTCTTC.

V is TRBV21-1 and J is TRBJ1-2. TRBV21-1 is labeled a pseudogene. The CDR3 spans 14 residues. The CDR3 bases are TGTGCCAGCAGCAAAGACTACAGACACTATGGCTACACCTTC. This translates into CASSKDYRHYGYTF.

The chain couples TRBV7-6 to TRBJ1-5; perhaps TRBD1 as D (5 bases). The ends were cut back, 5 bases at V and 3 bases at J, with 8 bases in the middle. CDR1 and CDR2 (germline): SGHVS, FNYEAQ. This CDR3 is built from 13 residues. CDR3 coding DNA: TGTGCCAGCAGCATCGGACACAATCAGCCCCAGCATTTT. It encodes CASSIGHNQPQHF.

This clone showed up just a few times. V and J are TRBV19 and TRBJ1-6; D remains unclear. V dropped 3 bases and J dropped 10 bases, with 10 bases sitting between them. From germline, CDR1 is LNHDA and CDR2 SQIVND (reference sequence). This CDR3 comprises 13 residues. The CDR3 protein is CASSMVINSPLHF. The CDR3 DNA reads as TGTGCCAGTAGTATGGTTATTAACTCACCCCTCCACTTT.

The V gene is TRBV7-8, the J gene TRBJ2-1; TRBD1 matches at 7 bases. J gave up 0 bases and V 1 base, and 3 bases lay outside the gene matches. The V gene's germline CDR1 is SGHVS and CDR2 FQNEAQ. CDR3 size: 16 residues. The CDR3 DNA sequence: TGTGCCAGCAGCTTAGAAGGGGGCAGCTCCTACAATGAGCAGTTCTTC. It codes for CASSLEGGSSYNEQFF.